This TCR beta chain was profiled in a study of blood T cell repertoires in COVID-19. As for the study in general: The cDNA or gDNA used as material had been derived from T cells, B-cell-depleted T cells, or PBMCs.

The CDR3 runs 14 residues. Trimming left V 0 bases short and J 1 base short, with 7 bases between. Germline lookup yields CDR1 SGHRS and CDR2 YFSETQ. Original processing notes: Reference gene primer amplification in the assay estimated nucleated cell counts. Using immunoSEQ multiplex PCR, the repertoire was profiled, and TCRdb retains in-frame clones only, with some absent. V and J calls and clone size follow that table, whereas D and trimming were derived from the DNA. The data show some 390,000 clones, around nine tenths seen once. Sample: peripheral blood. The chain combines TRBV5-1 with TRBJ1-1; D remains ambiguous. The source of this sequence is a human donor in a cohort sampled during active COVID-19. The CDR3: CASSLGAENTEAFF. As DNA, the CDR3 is TGCGCCAGCAGCTTGGGGGCCGAGAACACTGAAGCTTTCTTT. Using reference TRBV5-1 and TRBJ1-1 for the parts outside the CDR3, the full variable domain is KAGVTQTPRYLIKTRGQQVTLSCSPISGHRSVSWYQQTPGQGLQFLFEYFSETQRNKGNFPGRFSGRQFSNSRSEMNVSTLELGDSALYLCASSLGAENTEAFFGQGTRLTVV.